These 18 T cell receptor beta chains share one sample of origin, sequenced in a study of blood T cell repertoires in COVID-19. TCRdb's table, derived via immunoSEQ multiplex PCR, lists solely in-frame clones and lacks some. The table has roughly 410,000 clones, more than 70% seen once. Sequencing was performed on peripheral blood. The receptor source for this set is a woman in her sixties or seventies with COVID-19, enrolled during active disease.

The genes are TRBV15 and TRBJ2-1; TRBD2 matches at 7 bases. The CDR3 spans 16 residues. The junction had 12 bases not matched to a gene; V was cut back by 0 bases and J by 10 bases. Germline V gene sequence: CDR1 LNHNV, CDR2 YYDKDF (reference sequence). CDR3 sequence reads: CATSRDPGGAKGEQFF. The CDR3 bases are TGTGCCACCAGCAGAGACCCGGGGGGAGCCAAAGGGGAGCAGTTCTTC.

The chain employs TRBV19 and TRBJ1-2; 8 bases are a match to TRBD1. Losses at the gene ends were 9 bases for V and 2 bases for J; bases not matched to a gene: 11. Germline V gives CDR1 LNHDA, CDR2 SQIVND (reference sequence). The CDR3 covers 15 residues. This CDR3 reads CASSPGQVLNYGYTF. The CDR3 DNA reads TGTGCCAGCTCGCCGGGACAGGTGCTGAACTATGGCTACACCTTC.

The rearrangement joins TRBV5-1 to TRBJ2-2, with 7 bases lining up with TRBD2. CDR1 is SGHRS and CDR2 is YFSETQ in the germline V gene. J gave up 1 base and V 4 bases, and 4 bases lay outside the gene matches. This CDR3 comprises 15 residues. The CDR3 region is CASSEGLLNTGELFF. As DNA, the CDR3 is TGCGCCAGCAGCGAGGGACTACTGAACACCGGGGAGCTGTTTTTT.

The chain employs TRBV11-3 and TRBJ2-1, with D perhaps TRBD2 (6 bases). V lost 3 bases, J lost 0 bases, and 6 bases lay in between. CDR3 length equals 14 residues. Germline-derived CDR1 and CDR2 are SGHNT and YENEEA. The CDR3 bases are TGTGCCAGCAGCTTCGGGGGCTCCTACAATGAGCAGTTCTTC. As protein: CASSFGGSYNEQFF. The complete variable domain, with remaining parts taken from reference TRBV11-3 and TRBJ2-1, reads EAGVVQSPRYKIIEKKQPVAFWCNPISGHNTLYWYLQNLGQGPELLIRYENEEAVDDSQLPKDRFSAERLKGVDSTLKIQPAELGDSAVYLCASSFGGSYNEQFFGPGTRLTVL.

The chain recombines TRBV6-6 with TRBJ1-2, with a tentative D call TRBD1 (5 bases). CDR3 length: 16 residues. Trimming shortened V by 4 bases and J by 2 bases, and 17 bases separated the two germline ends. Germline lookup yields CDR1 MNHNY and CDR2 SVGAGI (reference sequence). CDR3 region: CASSSGLSGINYGYTF. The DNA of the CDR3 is TGTGCCAGCAGTTCAGGCCTTTCAGGGATCAACTATGGCTACACCTTC.

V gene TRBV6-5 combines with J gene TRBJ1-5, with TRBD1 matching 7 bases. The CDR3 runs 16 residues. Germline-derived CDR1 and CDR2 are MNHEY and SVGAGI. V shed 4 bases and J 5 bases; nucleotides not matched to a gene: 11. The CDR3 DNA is TGTGCCAGCAGTTCACAGGGGTTAGGGGGTCATCAGCCCCAGCATTTT. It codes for CASSSQGLGGHQPQHF.

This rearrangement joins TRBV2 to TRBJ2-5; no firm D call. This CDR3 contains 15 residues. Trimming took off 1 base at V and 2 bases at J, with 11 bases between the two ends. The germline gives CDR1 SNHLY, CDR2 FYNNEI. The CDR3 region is CASSEGQEGQETQYF. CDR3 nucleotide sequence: TGTGCCAGCAGTGAAGGGCAGGAAGGACAAGAGACCCAGTACTTC.

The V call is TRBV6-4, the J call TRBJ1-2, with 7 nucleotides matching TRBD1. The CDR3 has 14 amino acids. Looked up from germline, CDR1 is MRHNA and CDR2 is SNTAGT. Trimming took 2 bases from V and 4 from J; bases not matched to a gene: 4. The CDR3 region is CASSDPNRGYGYTF. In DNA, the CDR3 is TGTGCCAGCAGTGACCCGAACAGGGGCTATGGCTACACCTTC.

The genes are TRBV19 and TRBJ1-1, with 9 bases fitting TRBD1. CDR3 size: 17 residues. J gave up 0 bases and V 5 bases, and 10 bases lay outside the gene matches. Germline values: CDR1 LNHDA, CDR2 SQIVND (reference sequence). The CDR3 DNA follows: TGTGCCAGTAGTTCGGACAGGGGAGGGAGCATGAACACTGAAGCTTTCTTT. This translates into CASSSDRGGSMNTEAFF. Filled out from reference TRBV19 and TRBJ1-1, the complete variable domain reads DGGITQSPKYLFRKEGQNVTLSCEQNLNHDAMYWYRQDPGQGLRLIYYSQIVNDFQKGDIAEGYSVSREKKESFPLTVTSAQKNPTAFYLCASSSDRGGSMNTEAFFGQGTRLTVV.

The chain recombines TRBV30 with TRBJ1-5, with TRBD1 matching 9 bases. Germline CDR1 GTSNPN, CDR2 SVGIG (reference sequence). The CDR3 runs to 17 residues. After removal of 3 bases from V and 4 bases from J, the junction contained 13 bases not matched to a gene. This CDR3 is CAWSFSTGGMPNQPQHF. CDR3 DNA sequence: TGTGCCTGGAGCTTTTCAACAGGGGGCATGCCTAATCAGCCCCAGCATTTT.

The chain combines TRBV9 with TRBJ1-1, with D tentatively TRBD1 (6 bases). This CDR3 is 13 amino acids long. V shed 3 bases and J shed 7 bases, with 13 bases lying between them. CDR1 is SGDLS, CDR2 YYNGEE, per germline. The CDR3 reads CASSEGVIGEAFF. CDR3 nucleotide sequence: TGTGCCAGCAGCGAGGGGGTTATAGGTGAAGCTTTCTTT.

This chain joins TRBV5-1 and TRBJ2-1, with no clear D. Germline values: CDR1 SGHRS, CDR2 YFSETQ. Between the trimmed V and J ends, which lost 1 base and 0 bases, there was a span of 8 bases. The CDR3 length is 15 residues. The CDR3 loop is CASSLYASSYNEQFF. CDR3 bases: TGCGCCAGCAGCTTGTACGCCAGCTCCTACAATGAGCAGTTCTTC.

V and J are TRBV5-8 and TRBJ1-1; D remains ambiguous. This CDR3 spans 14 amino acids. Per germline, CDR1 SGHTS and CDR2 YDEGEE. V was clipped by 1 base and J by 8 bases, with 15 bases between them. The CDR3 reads CASSLIIKAGEAFF. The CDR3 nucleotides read TGTGCCAGCAGCTTGATAATAAAGGCGGGCGAAGCTTTCTTT. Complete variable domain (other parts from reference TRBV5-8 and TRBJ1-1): EAGVTQSPTHLIKTRGQQATLRCSPISGHTSVYWYQQALGLGLQFLLWYDEGEERNRGNFPPRFSGRQFPNYSSELNVNALELEDSALYLCASSLIIKAGEAFFGQGTRLTVV.

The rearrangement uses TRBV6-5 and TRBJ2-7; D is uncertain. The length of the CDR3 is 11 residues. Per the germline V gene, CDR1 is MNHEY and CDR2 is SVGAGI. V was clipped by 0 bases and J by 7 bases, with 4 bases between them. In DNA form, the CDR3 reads TGTGCCAGCAGTTACTCACAGGAGCAGTACTTC. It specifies CASSYSQEQYF.

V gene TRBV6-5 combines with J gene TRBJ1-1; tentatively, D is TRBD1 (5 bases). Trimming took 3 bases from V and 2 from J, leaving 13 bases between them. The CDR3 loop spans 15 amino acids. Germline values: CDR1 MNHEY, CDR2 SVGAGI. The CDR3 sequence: CASSYPQGTNTEAFF. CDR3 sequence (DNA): TGTGCCAGCAGTTATCCCCAGGGAACTAACACTGAAGCTTTCTTT.

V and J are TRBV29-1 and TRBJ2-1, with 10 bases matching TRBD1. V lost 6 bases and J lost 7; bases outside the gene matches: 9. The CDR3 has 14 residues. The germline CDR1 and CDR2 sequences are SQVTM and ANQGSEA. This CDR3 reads CSVRDRGFFNEQFF. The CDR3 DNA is TGCAGCGTCCGGGACAGGGGCTTCTTTAATGAGCAGTTCTTC.

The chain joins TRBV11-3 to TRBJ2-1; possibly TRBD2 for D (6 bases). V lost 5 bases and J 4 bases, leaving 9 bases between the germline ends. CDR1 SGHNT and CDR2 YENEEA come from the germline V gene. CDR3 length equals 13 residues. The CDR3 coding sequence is TGTGCCAGCAGCGCGGGACGATACAATGAGCAGTTCTTC. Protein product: CASSAGRYNEQFF.

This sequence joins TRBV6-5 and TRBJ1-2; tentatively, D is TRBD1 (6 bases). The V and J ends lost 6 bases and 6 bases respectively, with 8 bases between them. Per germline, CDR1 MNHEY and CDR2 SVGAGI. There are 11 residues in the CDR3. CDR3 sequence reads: CASSQGHGYTF. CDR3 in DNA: TGTGCCAGCAGCCAGGGGCATGGCTACACCTTC.